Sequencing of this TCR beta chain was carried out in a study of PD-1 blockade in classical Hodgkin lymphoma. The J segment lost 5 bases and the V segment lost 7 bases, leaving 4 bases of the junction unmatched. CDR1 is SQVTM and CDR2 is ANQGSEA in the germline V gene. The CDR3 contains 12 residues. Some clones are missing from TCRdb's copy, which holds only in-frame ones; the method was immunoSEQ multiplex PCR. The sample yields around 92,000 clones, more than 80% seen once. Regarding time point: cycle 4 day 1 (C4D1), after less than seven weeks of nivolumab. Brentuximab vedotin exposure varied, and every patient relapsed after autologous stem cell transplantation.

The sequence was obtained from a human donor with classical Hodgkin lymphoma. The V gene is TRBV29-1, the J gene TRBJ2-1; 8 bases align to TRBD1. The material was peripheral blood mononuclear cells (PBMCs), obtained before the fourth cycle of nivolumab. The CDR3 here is CSAGTGDNEQFF. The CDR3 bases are TGCAGCGCAGGGACAGGCGACAATGAGCAGTTCTTC.